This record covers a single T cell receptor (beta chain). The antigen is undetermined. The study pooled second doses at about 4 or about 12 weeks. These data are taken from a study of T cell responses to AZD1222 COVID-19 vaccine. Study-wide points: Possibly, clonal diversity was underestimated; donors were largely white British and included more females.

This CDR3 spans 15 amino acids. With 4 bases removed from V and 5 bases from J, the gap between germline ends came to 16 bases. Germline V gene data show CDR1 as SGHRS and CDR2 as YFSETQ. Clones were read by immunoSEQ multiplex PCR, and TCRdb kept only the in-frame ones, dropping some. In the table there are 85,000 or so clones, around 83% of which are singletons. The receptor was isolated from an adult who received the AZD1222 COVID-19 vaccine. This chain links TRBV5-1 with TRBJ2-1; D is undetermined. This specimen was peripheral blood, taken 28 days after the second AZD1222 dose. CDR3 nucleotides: TGCGCCAGCAGCCAAAGATTAGGACGAAACAATGAGCAGTTCTTC. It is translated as CASSQRLGRNNEQFF. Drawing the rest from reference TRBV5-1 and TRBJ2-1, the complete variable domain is KAGVTQTPRYLIKTRGQQVTLSCSPISGHRSVSWYQQTPGQGLQFLFEYFSETQRNKGNFPGRFSGRQFSNSRSEMNVSTLELGDSALYLCASSQRLGRNNEQFFGPGTRLTVL.